This T cell receptor beta chain was identified during a study of cytotoxic CD8 clonotypes in ibrutinib-treated CLL. Generated by immunoSEQ multiplex PCR, the TCRdb table keeps only in-frame clones and is missing some. Of just over 200,000 clones listed, over 65% were seen once; the top ten hold roughly 5.9%. The V and J ends lost 3 bases and 7 bases respectively, with 11 bases between them. CDR3 length: 13 residues. The germline CDR1 and CDR2 sequences are SGHNT and YYREEE (reference sequence). This clone was recorded many times. The origin of this receptor is a human donor with chronic lymphocytic leukemia. The sample was PBMCs, taken after 12 months of ibrutinib treatment. The rearrangement uses TRBV5-4 and TRBJ1-5; the D gene is possibly TRBD1 (6 bases). The CDR3 DNA reads as TGTGCCAGCAGCTGGGGAGGGACACAGCCCCAGCATTTT. This encodes CASSWGGTQPQHF.